The 14 T cell receptor beta chains listed next were all sequenced from one sample in a study of T cells in Graves' hyperthyroidism and ophthalmopathy. Using RNA transcripts as the source, TCR beta CDR3 regions were amplified. The HTBI primer set was used in a first-round RT-PCR of the TCR CDR3. A single record per CDR3 protein comes from TCRdb applying MiXCR to the multiplex PCR reads. Counted here are fewer than 450,000 distinct CDR3 sequences, about 14% occurring once; the ten biggest clones make up 25% to 30%. The sequencing sample was made of blood. These receptors all come from a man over 45 with Graves' ophthalmopathy.

Many counts were recorded for this clonotype. The V call is TRBV11-2, the J call TRBJ2-5; no reliable D call. The CDR3 contains 12 residues. The germline V gene has CDR1 SGHAT and CDR2 FQNNGV. V was clipped by 0 bases and J by 14 bases, with 13 bases between them. The CDR3 DNA reads TGTGCCAGCAGCTTAGACACACGAATGCGATACTTC. It yields the protein CASSLDTRMRYF. Supplemented by reference TRBV11-2 and TRBJ2-5, the full variable domain reads EAGVAQSPRYKIIEKRQSVAFWCNPISGHATLYWYQQILGQGPKLLIQFQNNGVVDDSQLPKDRFSAERLKGVDSTLKIQPAKLEDSAVYLCASSLDTRMRYFGPGTRLLVL.

This clonotype turned up a few times. The chain carries TRBV30 and TRBJ2-1, with 7 bases lining up with TRBD1. This CDR3 spans 13 amino acids. Germline lookup yields CDR1 GTSNPN and CDR2 SVGIG (reference sequence). Losses at the gene ends were 3 bases for V and 5 bases for J; bases not matched to a gene: 4. CDR3 in DNA: TGTGCCTGGAGCGAGGGACAGCACAATGAGCAGTTCTTC. Its protein is CAWSEGQHNEQFF.

This clonotype was seen ten or more times. The chain is built from TRBV12-3 or TRBV12-4 and TRBJ2-5; D perhaps matches TRBD2 (6 bases). V gave up 7 bases and J gave up 5 bases, with 17 bases separating them. This CDR3 contains 14 residues. The CDR3 region is CASTPVFGGETQYF. The CDR3 DNA reads TGTGCCAGCACCCCGGTATTTGGGGGGGAGACCCAGTACTTC.

CDR3 residues: CASSRTNPRQGVNYGYTF. The CDR3 coding sequence is TGTGCCAGCTCAAGGACGAACCCCAGGCAGGGGGTTAACTATGGCTACACCTTC. This sequence joins TRBV6-2 or TRBV6-3 and TRBJ1-2, with 7 positions matching TRBD1. The CDR3 covers 18 residues. V lost 8 bases, J lost 1 base, and 19 bases stayed unmatched. Germline V gene data show CDR1 as MNHEY and CDR2 as SVGEGT.

Of note for this clonotype: It may be a read error: a sequence one base away is much more abundant. V is TRBV6-2 or TRBV6-3 and J is TRBJ2-2; the D call may be TRBD1 or TRBD2 (5 bases each). Germline-derived CDR1 and CDR2 are MNHEY and SVGEGT. This CDR3 contains 14 residues. The CDR3 loop is CASTDSRGSGELLF. The DNA of the CDR3 is TGTGCCAGCACCGACTCGAGGGGTTCCGGGGAGCTGCTTTTT.

This clonotype was seen repeatedly, ten times or more. CDR3 amino acids: CACWTVTYEQYF. In DNA, the CDR3 is TGTGCCTGTTGGACAGTGACCTACGAGCAGTACTTC. The chain carries TRBV2 and TRBJ2-7, with D perhaps matching TRBD1 (6 bases). The CDR3 is made up of 12 amino acids. With 11 bases removed from V and 2 bases from J, the gap between germline ends came to 13 bases. The germline CDR1 and CDR2 sequences are SNHLY and FYNNEI.

V usage is TRBV29-1 and J usage is TRBJ1-2; 9 bases line up with TRBD1. Per germline, CDR1 SQVTM and CDR2 ANQGSEA. This CDR3 is 12 amino acids long. Trimming took 6 bases from V and 7 from J; bases not matched to a gene: 6. This chain's CDR3 is CSVRDRAPGYTF. The CDR3 DNA reads TGCAGCGTAAGGGACAGGGCCCCTGGCTACACCTTC.

The table lists this clonotype with many counts. The CDR3 protein is CASSESGVNYEQYF. The CDR3 bases are TGTGCCAGCAGTGAGTCCGGGGTGAACTACGAGCAGTACTTC. V is TRBV6-1 and J is TRBJ2-7; possibly TRBD2 for D (5 bases). The CDR3 spans 14 residues. The germline V gene encodes CDR1 MNHNS and CDR2 SASEGT. Trimming shortened V by 3 bases and J by 3 bases, and 12 bases separated the two germline ends.

Only a few counts were recorded for this clonotype. The J gene is TRBJ2-3, the V gene TRBV5-4; TRBD2 aligns across 8 bases. The V gene's germline CDR1 is SGHNT and CDR2 YYREEE (reference sequence). CDR3 size: 16 residues. V shed 0 bases and J 4 bases; nucleotides not matched to a gene: 7. The CDR3 DNA sequence: TGTGCCAGCAGCTTGGCCGGGACTAGATCCGCAGATACGCAGTATTTT. Protein: CASSLAGTRSADTQYF.

The table lists this clonotype with a few counts. The CDR3 DNA follows: TGCAGCGTTGTCCTAGCGGGAGGTGGCAATGAGCAGTTCTTC. Protein product: CSVVLAGGGNEQFF. This chain links TRBV29-1 with TRBJ2-1; TRBD2 aligns across 11 bases. The ends lost 4 bases at V and 6 bases at J; junction bases unmatched: 5. Germline V gene data show CDR1 as SQVTM and CDR2 as ANQGSEA. This CDR3 is built from 14 residues.

This clonotype was seen ten or more times. The chain links TRBV27 to TRBJ2-7; D is ambiguous. Trimming left V 4 bases short and J 1 base short, with 14 bases between. Germline assignment: CDR1 MNHEY and CDR2 SMNVEV (reference sequence). The CDR3 contains 15 residues. This CDR3 reads CASSYLKGGSYEQYF. In DNA form, the CDR3 reads TGTGCCAGCAGTTACCTGAAGGGTGGGTCCTACGAGCAGTACTTC.

This clonotype was seen ten or more times. V is TRBV7-9 and J is TRBJ2-7, with 8 bases identical to TRBD1. Germline V lookup: CDR1 SEHNR, CDR2 FQNEAQ (reference sequence). J gave up 5 bases and V 5 bases, and 14 bases lay outside the gene matches. The CDR3 is made up of 16 amino acids. CDR3 nucleotide sequence: TGTGCCAGCAGCCCACAGACAGGGGTCCGCGGGAACGAGCAGTACTTC. Encoded protein: CASSPQTGVRGNEQYF.

This clonotype came up many times. The gene calls are TRBV30 and TRBJ1-5, with D hard to call. The CDR3 is 13 amino acids. From germline, CDR1 is GTSNPN and CDR2 SVGIG (reference sequence). The V gene lost 2 bases and the J gene lost 5 bases, with 10 bases spanning the gap. The CDR3 DNA reads as TGTGCCTGGAGTTTGACCGACGATCAGCCCCAGCATTTT. It encodes CAWSLTDDQPQHF.

As concerns this clonotype: A read error is possible here, since a much larger clone lies one base away. The V and J genes are TRBV4-1 and TRBJ1-5, with D tentatively TRBD1 (6 bases). The CDR3 is 16 residues long. V gave up 4 bases and J gave up 6 bases, with 19 bases separating them. In germline, CDR1 is MGHRA, CDR2 YSYEKL. The CDR3 is CASSLGTGLGSQPQHF. The CDR3 nucleotides read TGCGCCAGCAGCCTAGGTACAGGGTTAGGCAGTCAGCCCCAGCATTTT.